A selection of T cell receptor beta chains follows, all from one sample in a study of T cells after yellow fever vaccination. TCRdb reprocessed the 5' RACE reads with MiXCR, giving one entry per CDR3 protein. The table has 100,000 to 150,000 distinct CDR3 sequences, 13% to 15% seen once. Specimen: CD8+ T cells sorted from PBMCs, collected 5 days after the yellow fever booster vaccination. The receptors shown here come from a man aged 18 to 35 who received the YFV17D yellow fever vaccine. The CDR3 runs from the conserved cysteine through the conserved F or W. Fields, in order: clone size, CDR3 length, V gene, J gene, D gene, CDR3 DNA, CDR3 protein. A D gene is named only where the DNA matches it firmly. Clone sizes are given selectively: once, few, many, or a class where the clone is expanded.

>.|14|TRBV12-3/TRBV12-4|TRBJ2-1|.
TGTGCCAGCAGTTCTGGTCTAATGGGCGATGAGCAGTTCTTC
CASSSGLMGDEQFF
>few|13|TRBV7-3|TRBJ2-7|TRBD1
TGTGCCAGCAGCCGCAGGACAGGGGACGAGCAGTACTTC
CASSRRTGDEQYF
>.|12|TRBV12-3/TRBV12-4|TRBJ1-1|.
TGTGCCAGCAGCCACTGGGACAATGAAGCTTTCTTT
CASSHWDNEAFF
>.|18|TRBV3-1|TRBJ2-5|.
TGTGCCAGCAGCCAAGTGAGCTTCGGGAGCGCTAGTTTAAGGACCCAGTACTTC
CASSQVSFGSASLRTQYF
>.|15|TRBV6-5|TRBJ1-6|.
TGTGCCAGCCGCACAGGAGGCTCCTATAATTCACCCCTCCACTTT
CASRTGGSYNSPLHF
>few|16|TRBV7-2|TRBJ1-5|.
TGTGCCAGCAGCTTAGACATGGGCAGGGCGGTCCAGCCCCAGCATTTT
CASSLDMGRAVQPQHF
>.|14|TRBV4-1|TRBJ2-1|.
TGCGCCAGCAGCCAAGAGACAGGTGGGAATGAGCAGTTCTTC
CASSQETGGNEQFF
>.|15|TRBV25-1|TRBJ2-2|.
TGTGCCAGCAGTGACCCGACAGGGAACACCGGGGAGCTGTTTTTT
CASSDPTGNTGELFF
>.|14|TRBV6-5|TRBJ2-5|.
TGTGCCAGCAGTTACTTACCGGGCCAGGAGACCCAGTACTTC
CASSYLPGQETQYF
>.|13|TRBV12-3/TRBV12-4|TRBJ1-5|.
TGTGCCAGCAGTGGTGGGCCCAATCAGCCCCAGCATTTT
CASSGGPNQPQHF
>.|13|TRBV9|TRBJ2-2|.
TGTGCCAGCAGCGTAGATGGCGGCGGGGAGCTGTTTTTT
CASSVDGGGELFF
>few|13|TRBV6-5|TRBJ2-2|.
TGTGCCAGCAGTTACTCGAAGTCCGGGGAGCTGTTTTTT
CASSYSKSGELFF
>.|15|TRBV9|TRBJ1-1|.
TGTGCCAGCAGCGTAGTTGGGGAGTTCAACACTGAAGCTTTCTTT
CASSVVGEFNTEAFF
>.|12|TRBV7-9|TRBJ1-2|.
TGTGCCAGCAGCTCGACAGAAAATGGCTACACCTTC
CASSSTENGYTF
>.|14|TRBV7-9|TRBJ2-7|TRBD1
TGTGCCAGCAGCCCGCAGGGGGCGCGGGTAGTGCAGTACTTC
CASSPQGARVVQYF
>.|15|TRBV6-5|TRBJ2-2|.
TGTGCCAGCAGTTCCACAGGGTATCCCACCGGGGAGCTGTTTTTT
CASSSTGYPTGELFF
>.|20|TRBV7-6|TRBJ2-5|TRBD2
TGTGCCAGCAGCTTAAGGGGTTCGGGACTAGCGGGGGGCAAACAAGAGACCCAGTACTTC
CASSLRGSGLAGGKQETQYF
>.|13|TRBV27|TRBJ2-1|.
TGTGCCAGCAGTGCCTCGGGTGCACAGAAGCAGTTCTTC
CASSASGAQKQFF
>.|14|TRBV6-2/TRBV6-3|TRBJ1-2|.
TGTGCCAGTTTCGGAAAGGGACAAGGCTATGGCTACACCTTC
CASFGKGQGYGYTF
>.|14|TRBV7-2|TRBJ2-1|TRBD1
TGTGCCAGCAGGTCCGGGACAGGTTTTGATGAGCAGTTCTTC
CASRSGTGFDEQFF
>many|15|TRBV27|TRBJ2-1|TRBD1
TGTGCCAGCAGTTTAAATTGGGACAGAAACAATGAGCAGTTCTTC
CASSLNWDRNNEQFF
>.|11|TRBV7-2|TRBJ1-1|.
TGTGCCAGCACCCCTTTGGTGTGGGCTTTCTTT
CASTPLVWAFF
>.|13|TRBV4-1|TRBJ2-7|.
TGCGCCAGCAGCGATTTAGCGGATTCCGAGCAGTACTTC
CASSDLADSEQYF
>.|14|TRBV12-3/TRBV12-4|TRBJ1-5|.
TGTGCCAGCAGTTCCGGACAGCCTAATCAGCCCCAGCATTTT
CASSSGQPNQPQHF
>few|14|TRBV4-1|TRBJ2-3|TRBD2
TGCGCCAGCGGAGACGGGAGGCCCACAGATACGCAGTATTTT
CASGDGRPTDTQYF